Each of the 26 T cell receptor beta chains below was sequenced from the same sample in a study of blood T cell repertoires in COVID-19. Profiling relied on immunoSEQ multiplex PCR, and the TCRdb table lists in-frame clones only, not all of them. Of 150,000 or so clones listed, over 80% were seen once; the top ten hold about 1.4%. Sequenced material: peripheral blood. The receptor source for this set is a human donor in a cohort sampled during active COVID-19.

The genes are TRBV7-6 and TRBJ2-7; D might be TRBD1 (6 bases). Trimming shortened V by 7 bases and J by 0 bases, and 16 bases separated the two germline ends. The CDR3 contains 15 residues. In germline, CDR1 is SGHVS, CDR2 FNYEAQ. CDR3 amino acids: CASTQGSTRSYEQYF. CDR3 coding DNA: TGTGCCAGCACCCAGGGGTCGACTCGCTCCTACGAGCAGTACTTC.

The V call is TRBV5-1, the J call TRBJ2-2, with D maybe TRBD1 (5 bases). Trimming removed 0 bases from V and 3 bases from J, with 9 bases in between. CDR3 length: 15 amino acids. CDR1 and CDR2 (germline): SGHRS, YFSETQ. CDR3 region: CASSLGQKDTGELFF. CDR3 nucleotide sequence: TGCGCCAGCAGCTTGGGACAGAAGGACACCGGGGAGCTGTTTTTT.

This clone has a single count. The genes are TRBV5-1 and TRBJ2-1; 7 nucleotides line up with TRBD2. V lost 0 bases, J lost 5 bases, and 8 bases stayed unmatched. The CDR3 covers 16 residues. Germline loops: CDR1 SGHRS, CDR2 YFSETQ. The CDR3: CASSLAILAANNEQFF. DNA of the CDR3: TGCGCCAGCAGCTTGGCCATTCTAGCGGCAAACAATGAGCAGTTCTTC.

The CDR3 spells CASSQEKTGRREAFF. CDR3 sequence (DNA): TGTGCCAGCAGCCAAGAGAAGACAGGGCGAAGAGAAGCTTTCTTT. The J gene is TRBJ1-1, the V gene TRBV3-1 (or the pseudogene TRBV3-2), with TRBD1 identical over 7 bases. Germline CDR1 is LGHDT and CDR2 is YNNKEL (reference sequence). V lost 0 bases and J lost 8; bases outside the gene matches: 9. This CDR3 region has 15 residues.

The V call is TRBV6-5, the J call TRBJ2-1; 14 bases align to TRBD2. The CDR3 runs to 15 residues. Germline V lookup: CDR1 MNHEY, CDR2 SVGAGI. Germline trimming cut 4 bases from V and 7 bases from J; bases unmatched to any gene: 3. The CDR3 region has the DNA TGTGCCAGCAGTTCCGGGACTAGCGGGAGAAATGAGCAGTTCTTC. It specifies CASSSGTSGRNEQFF.

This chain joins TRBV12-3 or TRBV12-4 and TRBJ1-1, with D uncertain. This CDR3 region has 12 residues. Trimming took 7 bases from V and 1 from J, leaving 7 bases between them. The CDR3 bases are TGTGCCAGCACCCGACAGAACACTGAAGCTTTCTTT. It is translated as CASTRQNTEAFF.

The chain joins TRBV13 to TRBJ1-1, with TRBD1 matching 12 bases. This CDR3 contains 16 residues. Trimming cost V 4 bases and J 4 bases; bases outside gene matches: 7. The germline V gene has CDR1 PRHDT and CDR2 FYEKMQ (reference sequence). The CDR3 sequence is CASSSGQGAFGTEAFF. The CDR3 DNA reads TGTGCCAGCAGCTCGGGACAGGGGGCCTTTGGCACTGAAGCTTTCTTT.

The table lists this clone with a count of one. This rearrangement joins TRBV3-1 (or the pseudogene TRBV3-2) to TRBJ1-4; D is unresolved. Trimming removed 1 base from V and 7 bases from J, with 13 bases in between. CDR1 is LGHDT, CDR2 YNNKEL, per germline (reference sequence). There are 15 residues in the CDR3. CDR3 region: CASSQAPPGIEKLFF. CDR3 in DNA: TGTGCCAGCAGCCAAGCCCCCCCCGGGATTGAAAAACTGTTTTTT.

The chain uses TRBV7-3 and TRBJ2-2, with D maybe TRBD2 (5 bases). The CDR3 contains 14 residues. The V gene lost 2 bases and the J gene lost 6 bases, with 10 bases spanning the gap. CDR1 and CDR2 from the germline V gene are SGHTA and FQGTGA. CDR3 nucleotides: TGTGCCAGCAGCTTATTGCCGCGGGCCGGGGAGCTGTTTTTT. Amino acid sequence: CASSLLPRAGELFF.

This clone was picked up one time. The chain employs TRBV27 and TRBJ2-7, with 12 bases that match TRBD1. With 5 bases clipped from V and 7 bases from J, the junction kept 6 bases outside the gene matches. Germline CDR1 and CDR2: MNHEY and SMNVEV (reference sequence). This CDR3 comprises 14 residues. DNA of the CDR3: TGTGCCAGCAGTAACCGGGACAGGGGGCCAGAGCAGTACTTC. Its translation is CASSNRDRGPEQYF.

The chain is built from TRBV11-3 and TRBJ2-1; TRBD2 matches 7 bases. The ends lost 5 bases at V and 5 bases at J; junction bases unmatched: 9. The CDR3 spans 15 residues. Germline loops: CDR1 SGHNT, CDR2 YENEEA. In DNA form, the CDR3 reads TGTGCCAGCAGCGAGAGCGGGGTGAAGAACAATGAGCAGTTCTTC. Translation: CASSESGVKNNEQFF.

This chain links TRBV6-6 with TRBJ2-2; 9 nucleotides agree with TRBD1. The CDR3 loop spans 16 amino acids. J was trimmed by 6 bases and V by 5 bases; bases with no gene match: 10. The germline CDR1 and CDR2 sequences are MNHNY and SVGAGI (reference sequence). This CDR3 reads CASSNTGGAGSGELFF. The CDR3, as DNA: TGTGCCAGCAGTAACACAGGGGGCGCAGGGTCCGGGGAGCTGTTTTTT.

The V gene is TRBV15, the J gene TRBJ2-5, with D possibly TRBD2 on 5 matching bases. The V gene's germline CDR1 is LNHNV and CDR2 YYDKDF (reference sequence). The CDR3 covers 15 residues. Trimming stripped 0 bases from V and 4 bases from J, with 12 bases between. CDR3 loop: CATSRDLGSRETQYF. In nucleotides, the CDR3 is TGTGCCACCAGCAGAGACCTGGGGAGCCGAGAGACCCAGTACTTC.

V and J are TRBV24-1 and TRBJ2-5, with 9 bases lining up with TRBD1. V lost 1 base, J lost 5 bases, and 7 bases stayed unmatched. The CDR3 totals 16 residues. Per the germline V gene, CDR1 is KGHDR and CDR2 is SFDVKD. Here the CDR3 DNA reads TGTGCCACCAGTGATTTAGACAGGGGGGTCCGGGAGACCCAGTACTTC. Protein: CATSDLDRGVRETQYF.

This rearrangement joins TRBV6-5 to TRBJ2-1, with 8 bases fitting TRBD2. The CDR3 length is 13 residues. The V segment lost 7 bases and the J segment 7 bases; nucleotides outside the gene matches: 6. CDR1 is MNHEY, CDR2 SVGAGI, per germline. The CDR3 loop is CASKAGGMNEQFF. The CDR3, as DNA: TGTGCCAGCAAGGCGGGAGGAATGAATGAGCAGTTCTTC.

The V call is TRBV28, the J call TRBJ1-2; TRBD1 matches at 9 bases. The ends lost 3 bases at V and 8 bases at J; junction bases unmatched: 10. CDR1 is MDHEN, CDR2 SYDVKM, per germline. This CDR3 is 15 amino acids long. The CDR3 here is CASSLSGTGTGGYTF. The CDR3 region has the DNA TGTGCCAGCAGTTTGTCCGGGACAGGGACCGGCGGCTACACCTTC.

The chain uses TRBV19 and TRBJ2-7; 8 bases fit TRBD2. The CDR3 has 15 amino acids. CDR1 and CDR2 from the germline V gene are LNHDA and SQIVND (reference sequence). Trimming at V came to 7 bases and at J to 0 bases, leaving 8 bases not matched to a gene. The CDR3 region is CASTFGRGASYEQYF. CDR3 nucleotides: TGTGCCAGTACCTTCGGGCGGGGGGCCTCCTACGAGCAGTACTTC.

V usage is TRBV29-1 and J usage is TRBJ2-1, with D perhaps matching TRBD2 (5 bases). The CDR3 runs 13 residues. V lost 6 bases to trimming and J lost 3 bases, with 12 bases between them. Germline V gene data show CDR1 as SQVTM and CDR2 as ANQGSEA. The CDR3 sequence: CSVRTGLYNEQFF. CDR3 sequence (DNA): TGCAGCGTGCGGACTGGGCTCTACAATGAGCAGTTCTTC.

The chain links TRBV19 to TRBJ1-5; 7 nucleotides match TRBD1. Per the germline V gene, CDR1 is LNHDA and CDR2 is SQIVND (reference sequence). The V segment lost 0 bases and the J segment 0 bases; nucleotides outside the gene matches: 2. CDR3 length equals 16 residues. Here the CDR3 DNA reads TGTGCCAGTAGTATAGACGGGACAGCTAGCAATCAGCCCCAGCATTTT. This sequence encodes CASSIDGTASNQPQHF.

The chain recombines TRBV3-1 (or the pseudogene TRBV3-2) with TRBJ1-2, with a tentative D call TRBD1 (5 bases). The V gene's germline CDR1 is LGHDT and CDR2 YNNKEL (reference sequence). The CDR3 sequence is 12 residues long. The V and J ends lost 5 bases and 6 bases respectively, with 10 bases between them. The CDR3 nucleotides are TGTGCCAGCAGCTGGGGGGGGAATGGCTACACCTTC. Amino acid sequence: CASSWGGNGYTF.

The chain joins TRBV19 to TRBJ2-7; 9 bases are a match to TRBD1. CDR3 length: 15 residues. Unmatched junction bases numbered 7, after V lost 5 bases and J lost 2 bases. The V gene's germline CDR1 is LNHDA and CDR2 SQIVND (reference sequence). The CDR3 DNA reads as TGTGCCAGTAGTTCACCGGGACAGGGTGCCTACGAGCAGTACTTC. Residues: CASSSPGQGAYEQYF.

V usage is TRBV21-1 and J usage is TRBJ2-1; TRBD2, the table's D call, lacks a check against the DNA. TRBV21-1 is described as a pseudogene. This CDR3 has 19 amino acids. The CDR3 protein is CASSRGEGAALSSYNEQFF. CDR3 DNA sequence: TGTGCCAGCAGCCGAGGGGAGGGAGCCGCTCTGAGCTCCTACAATGAGCAGTTCTTC.

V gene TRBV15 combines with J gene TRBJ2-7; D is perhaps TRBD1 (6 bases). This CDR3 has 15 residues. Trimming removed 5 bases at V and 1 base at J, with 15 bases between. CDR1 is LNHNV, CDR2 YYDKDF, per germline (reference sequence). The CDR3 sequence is CATSGTLQGSYEQYF. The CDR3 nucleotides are TGTGCCACCAGCGGAACTCTACAGGGATCCTACGAGCAGTACTTC.

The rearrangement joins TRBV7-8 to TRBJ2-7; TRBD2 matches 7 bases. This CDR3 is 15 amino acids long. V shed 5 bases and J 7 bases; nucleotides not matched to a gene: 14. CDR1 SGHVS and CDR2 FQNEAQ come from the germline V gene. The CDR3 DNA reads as TGTGCCAGCAGCCACGAGGGCGCGGGAGCGTTGGAGCAGTACTTC. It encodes CASSHEGAGALEQYF.

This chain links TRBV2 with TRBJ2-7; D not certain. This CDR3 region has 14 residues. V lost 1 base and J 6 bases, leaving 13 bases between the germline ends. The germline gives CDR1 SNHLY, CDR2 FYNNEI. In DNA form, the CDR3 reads TGTGCCAGCAGTGAAGTCCGTCGGTTAAGCGAGCAGTACTTC. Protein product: CASSEVRRLSEQYF.

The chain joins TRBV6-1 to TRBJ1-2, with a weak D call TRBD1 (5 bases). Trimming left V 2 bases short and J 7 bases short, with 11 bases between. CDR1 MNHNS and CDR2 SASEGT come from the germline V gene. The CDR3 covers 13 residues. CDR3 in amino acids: CASSESQGFGYTF. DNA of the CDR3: TGTGCCAGCAGTGAAAGTCAGGGATTTGGCTACACCTTC.